What follows describes a single T cell receptor (beta chain). The antigen remains unidentified. This is likely a read error, given that the CDR3 carries no conserved phenylalanine or tryptophan at its end. It is unclear where the CDR3 begins or ends on the DNA, so no DNA is shown, and the CDR3 is as TCRdb lists it. The data stem from a study of T cells in Graves' hyperthyroidism and ophthalmopathy. Study-level points and caveats: Peripheral blood also featured most of the thyroid clonotypes expanded above 0.001. With a median lead of around 6.7 months before onset, the model predicted ophthalmopathy.

Diagnosis rested on symptoms, serum thyroxine and TRAb, thyroid ultrasound, and orbital computed tomography. The germline V gene encodes CDR1 DFQATT and CDR2 SNEGSKA (reference sequence). The CDR3 numbers 8 amino acids, ends counted. From RNA transcripts, TCR beta CDR3 regions were amplified. The study used the HTBI primer set for a first-round RT-PCR of the TCR CDR3. A single record per CDR3 protein comes from TCRdb applying MiXCR to the multiplex PCR reads. Here the sample spans more than 500,000 distinct CDR3 sequences, 40% to 55% being singletons. Sequenced: peripheral blood or thyroid tissue (not recorded which). The rearrangement links TRBV20-1 to TRBJ1-1; the D call in the table, TRBD1, was not verified against the DNA. This sequence originates from an adult woman with Graves' disease, either hyperthyroidism or ophthalmopathy (not recorded which). This chain's CDR3 is CSARRTAL.